The 32 T cell receptor beta chains below come from one sample, sequenced in a study of shared clonotypes between healthy human individuals. Repertoires were generated with immunoSEQ multiplex PCR, while TCRdb's copy carries only in-frame clones and drops some. The profile shows approximately 2,300,000 clones, about 90% of them singletons. Sequenced material: naive CD4+ T cells from PBMCs. Subset here: CD45RA+ positively selected. All receptors derive from a man between 18 and 35 years old in good health. Some clones in this sample may be carry-over from other donors' samples.

Regarding this clone: The identical CDR3 is also encoded by other nucleotide sequences in the sample. V and J are TRBV11-2 and TRBJ2-3, with TRBD1 matching over 9 bases. Germline loops: CDR1 SGHAT, CDR2 FQNNGV. The CDR3 spans 14 residues. Trimming took 3 bases from V and 6 from J; bases not matched to a gene: 4. CDR3 DNA: TGTGCCAGCAGCTTGGACAGGGGAACGGATACGCAGTATTTT. Its translation: CASSLDRGTDTQYF.

CDR3 in DNA: TGTGCCAGCAGCACTGGACAGGGACTTTCGGGCTACACCTTC. Translating gives CASSTGQGLSGYTF. The chain combines TRBV11-2 with TRBJ1-2; TRBD1 matches 8 bases. The CDR3 covers 14 residues. Trimming at V came to 5 bases and at J to 8 bases, leaving 10 bases not matched to a gene. Germline V gene data show CDR1 as SGHAT and CDR2 as FQNNGV.

This clone was counted once. The chain is built from TRBV29-1 and TRBJ2-7, with 10 bases identical to TRBD1. The CDR3 is 12 amino acids. CDR1 SQVTM and CDR2 ANQGSEA come from the germline V gene. Losses at the gene ends were 6 bases for V and 6 bases for J; bases not matched to a gene: 5. The CDR3 DNA is TGCAGCGTAGGGACAGGGGACGGCGAGCAGTACTTC. It codes for CSVGTGDGEQYF.

V is TRBV21-1 and J is TRBJ2-3; TRBD2 is taken as the D call from the table, unchecked against the DNA. TRBV21-1 has pseudogene status. The CDR3 is 15 amino acids. The CDR3 is CASSKPGAKADTQYF. In DNA, the CDR3 is TGTGCCAGCAGCAAACCCGGAGCCAAAGCAGATACGCAGTATTTT.

The chain links TRBV18 to TRBJ2-5; D not certain. V was pared by 3 bases and J by 4 bases, with 12 bases between. Germline V lookup: CDR1 KGHSH, CDR2 LQKENI. The CDR3 is 14 amino acids. CDR3 region: CASSPIPTRETQYF. In DNA form, the CDR3 reads TGTGCCAGCTCACCTATCCCCACGCGAGAGACCCAGTACTTC.

This clone has only one observation. V usage is TRBV28 and J usage is TRBJ2-7; D remains ambiguous. Trimming removed 1 base from V and 3 bases from J, with 10 bases in between. The CDR3 has 14 residues. The germline V gene encodes CDR1 MDHEN and CDR2 SYDVKM. This chain's CDR3 is CASSLSGVIYEQYF. In DNA form, the CDR3 reads TGTGCCAGCAGTTTATCCGGCGTAATCTACGAGCAGTACTTC. The full variable domain, its missing parts supplied by reference TRBV28 and TRBJ2-7, is DVKVTQSSRYLVKRTGEKVFLECVQDMDHENMFWYRQDPGLGLRLIYFSYDVKMKEKGDIPEGYSVSREKKERFSLILESASTNQTSMYLCASSLSGVIYEQYFGPGTRLTVT.

The chain has TRBV6-5 and TRBJ2-2; 9 bases are a match to TRBD2. Unmatched junction bases numbered 6, after V lost 4 bases and J lost 6 bases. Germline assignment: CDR1 MNHEY and CDR2 SVGAGI. The CDR3 spans 15 residues. This chain's CDR3 is CASSWDSGSSGELFF. CDR3 DNA: TGTGCCAGCAGTTGGGATAGCGGGAGTTCCGGGGAGCTGTTTTTT.

The J gene is TRBJ2-2, the V gene TRBV30; no reliable D call. CDR3 length equals 15 residues. The germline V and J ends were trimmed by 3 bases and 6 bases, with 17 bases remaining between them. From germline, CDR1 is GTSNPN and CDR2 SVGIG (reference sequence). The CDR3: CAWSDPGKVAGELFF. CDR3 nucleotide sequence: TGTGCCTGGAGCGATCCGGGCAAAGTCGCCGGGGAGCTGTTTTTT.

This clone was counted a single time. The chain has TRBV30 and TRBJ2-7; D could derive from TRBD1 or TRBD2 (5 bases each). This CDR3 spans 13 amino acids. V was clipped by 5 bases and J by 3 bases, with 14 bases between them. The germline V gene encodes CDR1 GTSNPN and CDR2 SVGIG (reference sequence). The CDR3 bases are TGTGCCTGGGGCCCCGGGGACGGCTACGAGCAGTACTTC. Its protein is CAWGPGDGYEQYF.

The CDR3 spells CASSLRTGGNQPQHF. In DNA, the CDR3 is TGTGCCAGCAGCCTACGGACAGGGGGCAATCAGCCCCAGCATTTT. The chain employs TRBV13 and TRBJ1-5; 9 bases align to TRBD1. Germline CDR1 PRHDT, CDR2 FYEKMQ (reference sequence). The CDR3 length is 15 residues. V lost 5 bases to trimming and J lost 2 bases; unmatched junction nucleotides: 4.

The V gene is TRBV21-1, the J gene TRBJ2-1; the D call of TRBD2 is as the table states it, not checked on the DNA. TRBV21-1 is listed as a pseudogene. This CDR3 is 16 amino acids long. In DNA, the CDR3 is TGTGCCAGCGGGCGAGGGGGACTAGCGGGAGGACGTGAGCAGTTCTTC. Translated: CASGRGGLAGGREQFF.

The chain is built from TRBV29-1 and TRBJ2-1; no definite D call. The CDR3 runs to 12 residues. V was shortened by 2 bases and J by 3 bases, with 5 bases between the two germline ends. Germline lookup yields CDR1 SQVTM and CDR2 ANQGSEA. DNA for the CDR3: TGCAGCGTTGAAAGCAGCTACAATGAGCAGTTCTTC. Protein: CSVESSYNEQFF.

Concerning this clone: A junction end diverges from the germline sequence, so it may reflect a read error. This sample includes further DNA sequences coding for the same CDR3. The chain couples TRBV19 to TRBJ1-2; D is undetermined. The CDR3 runs to 14 residues. CDR1 LNHDA and CDR2 SQIVND come from the germline V gene (reference sequence). In DNA, the CDR3 is TGTGCCAGTAGCATAGGGCCCGCGGGCTATGGCTACACCTTC. Residues: CASSIGPAGYGYTF.

The chain has TRBV4-1 and TRBJ1-2, with TRBD1 as a possible D gene (6 bases). This CDR3 has 18 residues. Trimming removed 0 bases at V and 8 bases at J, with 25 bases between. Germline lookup yields CDR1 MGHRA and CDR2 YSYEKL. This chain's CDR3 is CASSQEGGRGSISGGYTF. The CDR3 region has the DNA TGCGCCAGCAGCCAAGAGGGGGGCAGGGGCAGTATTAGTGGAGGCTACACCTTC.

About this clone: The same CDR3 arises from other DNA sequences in this sample as well. The chain carries TRBV5-6 and TRBJ1-2; D is perhaps TRBD1 (5 bases). CDR1 is SGHDT and CDR2 is YYEEEE in the germline V gene. Trimming cost V 0 bases and J 2 bases, with 8 bases left between them. The CDR3 has 14 amino acids. CDR3: CASSLVGENYGYTF. The CDR3 nucleotides are TGTGCCAGCAGCTTGGTAGGGGAGAACTATGGCTACACCTTC.

The chain links TRBV19 to TRBJ2-7, with TRBD1 matching over 7 bases. This CDR3 has 13 residues. The ends lost 2 bases at V and 6 bases at J; junction bases unmatched: 4. CDR1 and CDR2 from the germline V gene are LNHDA and SQIVND (reference sequence). CDR3 in DNA: TGTGCCAGTAGTATAAGGGGGCCCGGCGAGCAGTACTTC. This sequence encodes CASSIRGPGEQYF.

The genes are TRBV7-2 and TRBJ1-1; no reliable D call. This CDR3 is 14 amino acids long. V shed 1 base and J shed 4 bases, with 10 bases lying between them. CDR1 is SGHTA, CDR2 FQGNSA, per germline. Here the CDR3 reads CASSLEARGTEAFF. In DNA form, the CDR3 reads TGTGCCAGCAGCTTAGAGGCCAGAGGCACTGAAGCTTTCTTT. The variable domain in full, completed from reference TRBV7-2 and TRBJ1-1, reads GAGVSQSPSNKVTEKGKDVELRCDPISGHTALYWYRQSLGQGLEFLIYFQGNSAPDKSGLPSDRFSAERTGGSVSTLTIQRTQQEDSAVYLCASSLEARGTEAFFGQGTRLTVV.

To note about this clone: This sample includes further DNA sequences coding for the same CDR3. This sequence joins TRBV18 and TRBJ2-7; tentatively, D is TRBD2 (6 bases). Germline CDR1 KGHSH, CDR2 LQKENI. Deletions cut 2 bases from V and 3 bases from J, with 11 bases between. The CDR3 loop spans 14 amino acids. CDR3 bases: TGTGCCAGCTCACCAAGGGACTCGAGCTACGAGCAGTACTTC. It codes for CASSPRDSSYEQYF.

The gene calls are TRBV15 and TRBJ2-5; no reliable D call. The CDR3 consists of 15 residues. Germline loops: CDR1 LNHNV, CDR2 YYDKDF (reference sequence). The germline V and J ends were trimmed by 0 bases and 2 bases, with 10 bases remaining between them. CDR3 nucleotide sequence: TGTGCCACCAGCAGAGACCTGGCTCGACAAGAGACCCAGTACTTC. It translates to CATSRDLARQETQYF.

The chain is built from TRBV11-2 and TRBJ2-4; a possible D gene is TRBD2 (6 bases). Deletions cut 3 bases from V and 0 bases from J, with 9 bases between. The CDR3 loop spans 15 amino acids. In germline, CDR1 is SGHAT, CDR2 FQNNGV. The CDR3 sequence is CASSLRGLAKNIQYF. Here the CDR3 DNA reads TGTGCCAGCAGCTTGCGGGGACTAGCCAAAAACATTCAGTACTTC.

In its sample, this clone was seen once. V usage is TRBV9 and J usage is TRBJ2-7; TRBD2 agrees at 8 bases. V trimming: 4 bases; J trimming: 4 bases; junction bases outside the gene matches: 19. The CDR3 runs 18 residues. In germline, CDR1 is SGDLS, CDR2 YYNGEE. CDR3 sequence (DNA): TGTGCCAGCAGCCCCCGAGTGCCTACATCGGGGGGGGCTTACGAGCAGTACTTC. Its protein product is CASSPRVPTSGGAYEQYF.

The rearrangement joins TRBV14 to TRBJ2-5; a weak D match, TRBD1 (6 bases). The CDR3 is made up of 15 amino acids. Germline assignment: CDR1 SGHDN and CDR2 FVKESK. The V and J ends lost 4 bases and 4 bases respectively, with 16 bases between them. The chain's CDR3 is CASSPRQTGRETQYF. As DNA, the CDR3 is TGTGCCAGCAGCCCACGGCAAACAGGGAGAGAGACCCAGTACTTC.

This clone was seen a few times. Other nucleotide sequences from this sample produce the same CDR3. The genes are TRBV5-1 and TRBJ2-5; TRBD2 agrees at 11 bases. V shed 4 bases, J shed 1 base, and the junction held 0 bases outside the gene matches. Germline-derived CDR1 and CDR2 are SGHRS and YFSETQ. The CDR3 sequence is 14 residues long. CDR3 sequence reads: CASSGTSGQETQYF. The DNA of the CDR3 is TGCGCCAGCAGCGGGACTAGCGGCCAAGAGACCCAGTACTTC.

A word on this clone: Distinct nucleotide sequences in the sample also encode this CDR3. This rearrangement joins TRBV6-1 to TRBJ2-7, with 8 bases that match TRBD2. Germline V lookup: CDR1 MNHNS, CDR2 SASEGT. This CDR3 region has 14 residues. The V segment lost 6 bases and the J segment 6 bases; nucleotides outside the gene matches: 10. The CDR3 spells CASRPGLAGGEQYF. The CDR3 DNA reads as TGTGCCAGCAGACCCGGACTAGCTGGGGGCGAGCAGTACTTC.

In this sample, this clone turned up a few times. The V and J genes are TRBV30 and TRBJ1-1, with 9 nucleotides matching TRBD1. Germline V lookup: CDR1 GTSNPN, CDR2 SVGIG (reference sequence). The junction had 18 bases not matched to a gene; V was cut back by 3 bases and J by 4 bases. The CDR3 consists of 18 residues. CDR3 amino acids: CAWRAFDLGQGRSTEAFF. The CDR3 coding sequence is TGTGCCTGGAGGGCATTCGATTTAGGACAGGGGAGGAGCACTGAAGCTTTCTTT.

This sequence joins TRBV30 and TRBJ1-3, with D hard to call. The CDR3 sequence is 12 residues long. Per the germline V gene, CDR1 is GTSNPN and CDR2 is SVGIG (reference sequence). V lost 2 bases to trimming and J lost 4 bases, with 6 bases between them. The CDR3 is CAWSTKGNTIYF. The CDR3 DNA follows: TGTGCCTGGAGTACCAAGGGAAACACCATATATTTT. Full variable domain (missing parts from reference TRBV30 and TRBJ1-3): SQTIHQWPATLVQPVGSPLSLECTVEGTSNPNLYWYRQAAGRGLQLLFYSVGIGQISSEVPQNLSASRPQDRQFILSSKKLLLSDSGFYLCAWSTKGNTIYFGEGSWLTVV.

The rearrangement uses TRBV6-1 and TRBJ1-1; 10 bases fit TRBD1. Germline V gene sequence: CDR1 MNHNS, CDR2 SASEGT. This CDR3 region has 14 residues. Germline trimming cut 10 bases from V and 0 bases from J; bases unmatched to any gene: 5. The CDR3 region has the DNA TGTGCCATTATGACAGGGGGCCTGAACACTGAAGCTTTCTTT. This sequence encodes CAIMTGGLNTEAFF.

This chain links TRBV29-1 with TRBJ1-2; 7 bases match TRBD1. There are 13 residues in the CDR3. Germline lookup yields CDR1 SQVTM and CDR2 ANQGSEA. Germline trimming cut 7 bases from V and 8 bases from J; bases unmatched to any gene: 13. CDR3 sequence reads: CSGDSHSSTGYTF. The DNA for the CDR3 is TGCAGCGGGGACAGCCACTCCTCCACGGGCTACACCTTC.

The rearrangement uses TRBV4-1 and TRBJ1-4; D remains ambiguous. The CDR3 covers 15 residues. Germline V gene sequence: CDR1 MGHRA, CDR2 YSYEKL. V lost 1 base to trimming and J lost 2 bases, with 8 bases between them. This CDR3 reads CASSQGQWTNEKLFF. The CDR3 bases are TGCGCCAGCAGCCAAGGCCAGTGGACTAATGAAAAACTGTTTTTT.

V and J are TRBV11-2 and TRBJ2-7; TRBD2 aligns across 9 bases. V was clipped by 5 bases and J by 7 bases; unmatched bases: 9. CDR3 size: 14 residues. In germline, CDR1 is SGHAT, CDR2 FQNNGV. Here the CDR3 reads CASSLRSGSWEQYF. DNA of the CDR3: TGTGCCAGCAGCCTCCGTAGCGGGAGTTGGGAGCAGTACTTC.

V gene TRBV27 combines with J gene TRBJ1-1; D is unresolved. CDR3 size: 16 residues. From germline, CDR1 is MNHEY and CDR2 SMNVEV (reference sequence). V lost 4 bases and J lost 0, with 15 bases in between. CDR3 sequence reads: CASSSPWGNLNTEAFF. The CDR3 DNA reads TGTGCCAGCAGTTCCCCTTGGGGAAACTTGAACACTGAAGCTTTCTTT.

The J gene is TRBJ1-1, the V gene TRBV10-3; 9 nucleotides align to TRBD1. Germline assignment: CDR1 ENHRY and CDR2 SYGVKD. V was clipped by 6 bases and J by 1 base; unmatched bases: 6. The CDR3 contains 15 residues. The CDR3 is CAISGQGIPNTEAFF. As DNA, the CDR3 is TGTGCCATCAGCGGACAGGGGATACCGAACACTGAAGCTTTCTTT.